These T cell receptor beta chains were read from a single sample in a study of blood T cell repertoires in COVID-19. Only in-frame clones appear in the TCRdb table, and some are missing; sequencing was by immunoSEQ multiplex PCR. The table shows about 92,000 clones, with over 75% occurring only once. The sample was peripheral blood. These receptors were taken from a human donor in a cohort sampled during active COVID-19. The CDR3 runs from the conserved cysteine through the conserved F or W. The D gene is left open where the match is weak. Some rows mark clone size as missing; the rest say once, few, many or name a class of expanded clone.

>TRBV5-1|TRBD2|once|TRBJ2-3
CASSVRTSGRTDTQYF
TGCGCCAGCAGCGTCCGGACTAGCGGGAGAACAGATACGCAGTATTTT
>TRBV6-5|TRBD1|few|TRBJ1-3
CASGWTGAGNTIYF
TGTGCCAGCGGTTGGACAGGAGCTGGAAACACCATATATTTT
>TRBV19|NA|NA|TRBJ2-3
CASSTRRDTQYF
TGTGCCAGTAGTACCCGGCGGGATACGCAGTATTTT
>TRBV3-1/TRBV3-2|NA|NA|TRBJ2-2
CASSQASGELFF
TGTGCCAGCAGCCAAGCGTCCGGGGAGCTGTTTTTT
>TRBV6-5|TRBD2|NA|TRBJ2-3
CASSPTSGTTDTQYF
TGTGCCAGCAGTCCGACTAGCGGAACGACAGATACGCAGTATTTT
>TRBV28|TRBD1|NA|TRBJ2-5
CASSWTGGQTQYF
TGTGCCAGCAGTTGGACAGGTGGGCAGACCCAGTACTTC
>TRBV3-1/TRBV3-2|TRBD1|NA|TRBJ1-4
CASSQHRQGVNEKLFF
TGTGCCAGCAGCCAACACCGACAGGGTGTTAATGAAAAACTGTTTTTT
>TRBV7-3|TRBD2|NA|TRBJ2-3
CASSPYTSGLVGGDTDTQYF
TGTGCCAGCAGCCCATACACGTCAGGACTCGTTGGGGGGGACACAGATACGCAGTATTTT
>TRBV9|TRBD2|NA|TRBJ2-2
CASRGLAGSGELFF
TGTGCCAGCAGGGGACTAGCGGGGAGTGGGGAGCTGTTTTTT
>TRBV3-1/TRBV3-2|TRBD1|once|TRBJ2-3
CASSLRTGGTDTQYF
TGTGCCAGCAGCCTCCGGACAGGGGGTACAGATACGCAGTATTTT
>TRBV2|NA|NA|TRBJ1-2
CASSEFRQAGGGYTF
TGTGCCAGCAGTGAATTCCGGCAGGCCGGGGGGGGCTACACCTTC
>TRBV5-1|TRBD1|NA|TRBJ2-3
CASSLITGDTDTQYF
TGCGCCAGCAGCTTGATTACAGGGGACACAGATACGCAGTATTTT
>TRBV29-1|TRBD2|NA|TRBJ2-1
CSGIAGGPLSYNEQFF
TGCAGCGGTATAGCGGGGGGGCCCCTCTCCTACAATGAGCAGTTCTTC
>TRBV15|NA|NA|TRBJ2-6
CATSRDRAGHLLANVLTF
TGTGCCACCAGCAGAGATCGAGCAGGGCACCTCCTCGCCAACGTCCTGACTTTC
>TRBV16|NA|NA|TRBJ1-5
CASSQSSISPQHF
TGTGCCAGCAGCCAATCATCTATCTCCCCCCAGCATTTT
>TRBV18|NA|few|TRBJ2-4
CASSEGSSKNIQYF
TGTGCCAGCTCAGAGGGTTCGAGCAAAAACATTCAGTACTTC
>TRBV11-2|NA|NA|TRBJ2-1
CASSPYNEQFF
TGTGCCAGCAGCCCATACAATGAGCAGTTCTTC
>TRBV28|NA|NA|TRBJ1-2
CASSLAFSGLQAYGYTF
TGTGCCAGCAGCCTGGCCTTTTCGGGACTTCAGGCCTATGGCTACACCTTC
>TRBV2|TRBD1|NA|TRBJ2-1
CASSEFRQGGKNEQFF
TGTGCCAGCAGTGAATTTCGACAGGGTGGAAAAAATGAGCAGTTCTTC
>TRBV9|NA|NA|TRBJ2-3
CASSPLGGAAPTDTQYF
TGTGCCAGCAGCCCTCTGGGGGGGGCGGCTCCGACAGATACGCAGTATTTT